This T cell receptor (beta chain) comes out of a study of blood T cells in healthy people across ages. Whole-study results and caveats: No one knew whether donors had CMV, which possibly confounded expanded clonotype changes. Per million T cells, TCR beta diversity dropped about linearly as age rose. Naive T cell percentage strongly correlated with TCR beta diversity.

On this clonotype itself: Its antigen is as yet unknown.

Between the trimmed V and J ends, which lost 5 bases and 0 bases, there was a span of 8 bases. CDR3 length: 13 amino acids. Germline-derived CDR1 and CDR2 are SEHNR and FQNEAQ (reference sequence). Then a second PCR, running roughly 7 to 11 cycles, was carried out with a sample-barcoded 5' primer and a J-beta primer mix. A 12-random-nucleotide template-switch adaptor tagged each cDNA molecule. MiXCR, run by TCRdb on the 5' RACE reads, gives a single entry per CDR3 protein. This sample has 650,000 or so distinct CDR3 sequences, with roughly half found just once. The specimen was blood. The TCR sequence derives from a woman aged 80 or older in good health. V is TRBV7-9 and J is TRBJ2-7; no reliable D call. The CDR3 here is CASSPTYSYEQYF. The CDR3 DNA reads TGTGCCAGCAGCCCGACCTACTCCTACGAGCAGTACTTC. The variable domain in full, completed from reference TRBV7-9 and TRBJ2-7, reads DTGVSQNPRHKITKRGQNVTFRCDPISEHNRLYWYRQTLGQGPEFLTYFQNEAQLEKSRLLSDRFSAERPKGSFSTLEIQRTEQGDSAMYLCASSPTYSYEQYFGPGTRLTVT.